Listed below are T cell receptor beta chains from one sample, sequenced in a study of blood T cell repertoires in COVID-19. Only in-frame clones appear in the TCRdb table, and some are missing; sequencing was by immunoSEQ multiplex PCR. The sample lists 95,000 to 150,000 clones, roughly 84% occurring once. Sequencing was done on a sample of PBMCs or T cells enriched from blood (not recorded which). The receptors stem from a woman between 25 and 40 years old who had recovered from COVID-19. Each CDR3 is given with its conserved first and last residue. A D gene is named only where the DNA matches it firmly. Expanded clones get a size class; other rows say once, few or many, or leave the size out.

V: TRBV7-8
size: few
D: -
J: TRBJ1-3
CDR3: CASSLFPSIIGNTIYF
DNA: TGTGCCAGCAGCTTATTCCCCTCTATAATAGGAAACACCATATATTTT

V: TRBV28
size: -
D: -
J: TRBJ1-5
CDR3: CASRLPGGGGNQPQHF
DNA: TGTGCCAGCAGACTCCCTGGGGGAGGGGGCAATCAGCCCCAGCATTTT

V: TRBV28
size: -
D: -
J: TRBJ2-1
CDR3: CASSPEGGEQFF
DNA: TGTGCCAGCAGCCCCGAAGGCGGTGAGCAGTTCTTC

V: TRBV10-3
size: -
D: TRBD1
J: TRBJ1-5
CDR3: CAISEETGAHQILDF
DNA: TGTGCCATCAGTGAAGAAACAGGGGCGCACCAAATTTTGGATTTT

V: TRBV4-1
size: -
D: -
J: TRBJ1-5
CDR3: CASSHPGRNQPQHF
DNA: TGCGCCAGCAGCCACCCTGGGCGCAATCAGCCCCAGCATTTT

V: TRBV27
size: -
D: -
J: TRBJ1-5
CDR3: CASSSHGLNQPQHF
DNA: TGTGCCAGCAGTTCACATGGACTGAATCAGCCCCAGCATTTT

V: TRBV30
size: -
D: TRBD1
J: TRBJ1-4
CDR3: CAWSGQGNEKLFF
DNA: TGTGCCTGGAGTGGACAGGGGAATGAAAAACTGTTTTTT

V: TRBV7-2
size: -
D: TRBD1
J: TRBJ1-2
CDR3: CASSSRTGGAGYGYTF
DNA: TGTGCCAGCAGCTCGCGGACAGGGGGCGCCGGGTATGGCTACACCTTC

V: TRBV5-8
size: -
D: TRBD1
J: TRBJ2-3
CDR3: CASSPRQGTQYF
DNA: TGTGCCAGCAGCCCCCGACAGGGTACGCAGTATTTT

V: TRBV19
size: -
D: -
J: TRBJ2-4
CDR3: CASSIIPGSEAKNIQYF
DNA: TGTGCCAGTAGTATAATTCCAGGGTCGGAAGCCAAAAACATTCAGTACTTC

V: TRBV25-1
size: -
D: TRBD1
J: TRBJ2-5
CDR3: CASSGSGTGKETQYF
DNA: TGTGCCAGCAGTGGCTCCGGGACAGGGAAAGAGACCCAGTACTTC

V: TRBV7-2
size: -
D: TRBD2
J: TRBJ2-5
CDR3: CASSRSGSGETQYF
DNA: TGTGCCAGCAGCCGTAGCGGGAGTGGCGAGACCCAGTACTTC

V: TRBV7-2
size: -
D: TRBD2
J: TRBJ2-1
CDR3: CASSLARTRVVYNEQFF
DNA: TGTGCCAGCAGCTTAGCCCGGACTAGAGTAGTCTACAATGAGCAGTTCTTC

V: TRBV10-3
size: -
D: TRBD1
J: TRBJ1-5
CDR3: CAAKGQGVRQPQHF
DNA: TGTGCCGCAAAAGGACAGGGGGTGCGGCAGCCCCAGCATTTT

V: TRBV14
size: few
D: -
J: TRBJ1-1
CDR3: CASSQGMNTEAFF
DNA: TGTGCCAGCAGCCAAGGTATGAACACTGAAGCTTTCTTT

V: TRBV4-1
size: few
D: TRBD2
J: TRBJ2-7
CDR3: CASSQEGFGRPGLAWEQYF
DNA: TGCGCCAGCAGCCAAGAAGGTTTCGGAAGGCCGGGACTAGCTTGGGAGCAGTACTTC

V: TRBV7-9
size: -
D: TRBD1
J: TRBJ1-5
CDR3: CASSWTGQQPQHF
DNA: TGTGCCAGCAGCTGGACAGGGCAACAGCCCCAGCATTTT

V: TRBV27
size: once
D: -
J: TRBJ2-7
CDR3: CASSSTGIAPGYYEQYF
DNA: TGTGCCAGCAGTTCAACAGGGATCGCCCCTGGATACTACGAGCAGTACTTC

V: TRBV10-3
size: -
D: TRBD1
J: TRBJ1-2
CDR3: CAISGVTGVNYGYTF
DNA: TGTGCCATCAGTGGAGTGACAGGGGTTAACTATGGCTACACCTTC

V: TRBV15
size: -
D: -
J: TRBJ2-3
CDR3: CATSRDREGATDTQYF
DNA: TGTGCCACCAGCAGAGATCGTGAAGGGGCCACAGATACGCAGTATTTT

V: TRBV3-1/TRBV3-2
size: -
D: TRBD1
J: TRBJ1-3
CDR3: CASSQDLGTARNTIYF
DNA: TGTGCCAGCAGCCAAGATCTGGGGACAGCCCGAAACACCATATATTTT

V: TRBV5-1
size: -
D: -
J: TRBJ2-2
CDR3: CASRRDLGTGELFF
DNA: TGCGCCAGCAGACGGGACTTGGGCACCGGGGAGCTGTTTTTT

V: TRBV19
size: few
D: -
J: TRBJ1-5
CDR3: CASSIDMGRVGQPQHF
DNA: TGTGCCAGTAGTATAGATATGGGCAGGGTAGGTCAGCCCCAGCATTTT

V: TRBV19
size: -
D: -
J: TRBJ1-4
CDR3: CASTPGTVNLRLFF
DNA: TGTGCCAGTACCCCTGGCACAGTCAACCTCAGGCTGTTTTTT

V: TRBV3-1/TRBV3-2
size: once
D: -
J: TRBJ1-1
CDR3: CASSQGTTKVGGAEAFF
DNA: TGTGCCAGCAGCCAAGGGACCACCAAAGTCGGGGGGGCCGAAGCTTTCTTT

V: TRBV5-4
size: -
D: TRBD1
J: TRBJ1-1
CDR3: CASSDNGQGNTEAFF
DNA: TGTGCCAGCAGCGATAACGGACAGGGGAACACTGAAGCTTTCTTT

V: TRBV6-4
size: once
D: TRBD2
J: TRBJ2-3
CDR3: CASSDSAGSTDTQYF
DNA: TGTGCCAGCAGTGACTCAGCGGGAAGCACAGATACGCAGTATTTT

V: TRBV28
size: -
D: -
J: TRBJ1-4
CDR3: CASSPGGFGEKLFF
DNA: TGTGCCAGCAGCCCCGGGGGATTTGGTGAAAAACTGTTTTTT

V: TRBV7-9
size: -
D: TRBD2
J: TRBJ2-5
CDR3: CASSPGGTSGRKTQYF
DNA: TGTGCCAGCAGCCCCGGGGGAACTAGCGGGAGAAAGACCCAGTACTTC

V: TRBV5-1
size: -
D: -
J: TRBJ1-2
CDR3: CASRDNSNYGYTF
DNA: TGCGCCAGCAGGGACAACTCTAACTATGGCTACACCTTC

V: TRBV12-3/TRBV12-4
size: -
D: -
J: TRBJ2-1
CDR3: CASSYEAPHEQFF
DNA: TGTGCCAGCAGTTACGAGGCCCCTCATGAGCAGTTCTTC

V: TRBV5-5
size: -
D: TRBD1
J: TRBJ2-2
CDR3: CASSLEPWTGANTGELFF
DNA: TGTGCCAGCAGCTTGGAACCCTGGACAGGAGCTAACACCGGGGAGCTGTTTTTT